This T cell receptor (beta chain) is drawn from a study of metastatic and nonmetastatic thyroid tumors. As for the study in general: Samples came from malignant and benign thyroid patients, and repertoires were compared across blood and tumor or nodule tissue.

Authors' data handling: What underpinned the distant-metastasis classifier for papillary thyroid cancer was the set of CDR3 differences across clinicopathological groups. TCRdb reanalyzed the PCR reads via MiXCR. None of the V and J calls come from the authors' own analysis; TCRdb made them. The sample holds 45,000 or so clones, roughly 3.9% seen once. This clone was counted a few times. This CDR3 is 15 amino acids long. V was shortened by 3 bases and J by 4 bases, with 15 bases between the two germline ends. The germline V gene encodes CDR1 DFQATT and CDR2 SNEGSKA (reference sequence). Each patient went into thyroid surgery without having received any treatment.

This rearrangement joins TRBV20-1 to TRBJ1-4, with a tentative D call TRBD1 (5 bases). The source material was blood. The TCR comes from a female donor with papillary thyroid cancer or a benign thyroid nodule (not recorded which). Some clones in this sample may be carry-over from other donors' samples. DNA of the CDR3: TGCAGTGCTAGGAAGAGCGGACACCATAATGAAAAACTGTTTTTT. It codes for CSARKSGHHNEKLFF.